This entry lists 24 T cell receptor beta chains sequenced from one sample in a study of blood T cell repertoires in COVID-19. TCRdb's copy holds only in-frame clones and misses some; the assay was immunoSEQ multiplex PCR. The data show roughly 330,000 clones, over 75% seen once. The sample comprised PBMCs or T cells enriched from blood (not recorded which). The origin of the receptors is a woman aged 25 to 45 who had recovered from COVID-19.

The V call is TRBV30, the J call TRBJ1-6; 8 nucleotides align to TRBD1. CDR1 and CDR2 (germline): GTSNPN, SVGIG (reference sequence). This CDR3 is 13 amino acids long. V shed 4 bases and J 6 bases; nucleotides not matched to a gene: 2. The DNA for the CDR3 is TGTGCCTGGACGGGACAGGTTAATTCACCCCTCCACTTT. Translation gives CAWTGQVNSPLHF.

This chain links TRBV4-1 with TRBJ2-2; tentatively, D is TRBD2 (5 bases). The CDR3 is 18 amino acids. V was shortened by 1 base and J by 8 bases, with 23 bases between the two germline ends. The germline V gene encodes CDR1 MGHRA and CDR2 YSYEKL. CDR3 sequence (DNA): TGCGCCAGCAGCCAAGTCAGCAAAGAGGGCGCTCGGGGAGGGGAGCTGTTTTTT. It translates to CASSQVSKEGARGGELFF.

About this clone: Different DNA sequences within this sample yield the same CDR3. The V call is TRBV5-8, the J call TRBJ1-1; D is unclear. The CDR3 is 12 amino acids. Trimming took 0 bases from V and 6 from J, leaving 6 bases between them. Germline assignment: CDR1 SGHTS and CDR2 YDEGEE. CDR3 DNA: TGTGCCAGCAGCTTGGTGGCCGCTGAAGCTTTCTTT. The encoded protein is CASSLVAAEAFF.

DNA for the CDR3: TGTGCCAGCAGTCTCTGGACAAGGGGGGAAGCTTTCTTT. Translation: CASSLWTRGEAFF. The genes are TRBV27 and TRBJ1-1; TRBD1 might be the D (6 bases). CDR1 and CDR2 from the germline V gene are MNHEY and SMNVEV (reference sequence). CDR3 size: 13 residues. V lost 5 bases and J lost 8, with 15 bases in between.

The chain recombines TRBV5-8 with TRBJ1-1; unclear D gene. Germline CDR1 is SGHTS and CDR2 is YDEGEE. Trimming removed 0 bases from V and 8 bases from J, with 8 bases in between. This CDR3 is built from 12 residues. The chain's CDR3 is CASSLEQPEAFF. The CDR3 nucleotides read TGTGCCAGCAGCTTGGAACAGCCCGAAGCTTTCTTT.

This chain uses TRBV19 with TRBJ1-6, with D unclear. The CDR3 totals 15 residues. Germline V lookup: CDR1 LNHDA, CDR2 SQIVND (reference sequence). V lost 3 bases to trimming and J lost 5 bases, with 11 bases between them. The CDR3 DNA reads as TGTGCCAGTAGTATGAATGAGATTGATAATTCACCCCTCCACTTT. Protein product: CASSMNEIDNSPLHF.

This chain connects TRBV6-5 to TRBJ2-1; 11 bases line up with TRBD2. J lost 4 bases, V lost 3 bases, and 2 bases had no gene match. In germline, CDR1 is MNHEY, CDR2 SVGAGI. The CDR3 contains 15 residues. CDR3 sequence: CASSYRLAGYNEQFF. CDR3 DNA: TGTGCCAGCAGTTATAGACTAGCGGGGTACAATGAGCAGTTCTTC.

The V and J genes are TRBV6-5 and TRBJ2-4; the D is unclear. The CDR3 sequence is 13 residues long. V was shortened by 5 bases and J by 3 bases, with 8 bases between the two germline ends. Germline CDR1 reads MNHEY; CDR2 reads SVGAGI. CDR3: CASSRGDKNIQYF. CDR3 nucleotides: TGTGCCAGCAGTCGAGGTGACAAAAACATTCAGTACTTC.

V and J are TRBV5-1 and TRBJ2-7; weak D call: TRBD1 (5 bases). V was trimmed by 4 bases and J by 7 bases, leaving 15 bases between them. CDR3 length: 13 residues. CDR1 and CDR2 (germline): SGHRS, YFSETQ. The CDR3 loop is CASSLLRGREQYF. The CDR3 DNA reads TGCGCCAGCAGCCTATTAAGGGGCCGGGAGCAGTACTTC.

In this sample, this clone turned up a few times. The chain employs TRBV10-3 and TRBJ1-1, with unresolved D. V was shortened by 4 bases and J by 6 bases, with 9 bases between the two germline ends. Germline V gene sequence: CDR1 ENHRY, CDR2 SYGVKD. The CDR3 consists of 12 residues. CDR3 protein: CAISGGAAEAFF. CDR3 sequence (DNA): TGTGCCATCAGTGGAGGCGCCGCTGAAGCTTTCTTT.

The CDR3 sequence is CASSTRGGAGSDTQYF. For the CDR3, the DNA is TGTGCCAGTAGTACTCGCGGGGGGGCCGGTTCGGATACGCAGTATTTT. The rearrangement uses TRBV19 and TRBJ2-3; 9 bases line up with TRBD2. This CDR3 contains 16 residues. Germline lookup yields CDR1 LNHDA and CDR2 SQIVND (reference sequence). V lost 4 bases to trimming and J lost 6 bases; unmatched junction nucleotides: 11.

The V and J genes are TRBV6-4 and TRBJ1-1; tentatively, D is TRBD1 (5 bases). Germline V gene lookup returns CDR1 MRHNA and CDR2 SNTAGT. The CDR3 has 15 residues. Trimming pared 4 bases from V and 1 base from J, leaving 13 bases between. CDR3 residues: CASSARGLQNTEAFF. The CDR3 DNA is TGTGCCAGCAGTGCCCGGGGACTGCAGAACACTGAAGCTTTCTTT.

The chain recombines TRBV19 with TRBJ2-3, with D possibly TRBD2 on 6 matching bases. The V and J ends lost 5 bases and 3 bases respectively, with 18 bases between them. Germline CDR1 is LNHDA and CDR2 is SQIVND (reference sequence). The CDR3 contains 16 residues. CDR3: CASSSRWSSGTDTQYF. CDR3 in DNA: TGTGCCAGTAGTTCCCGGTGGAGTAGCGGAACAGATACGCAGTATTTT. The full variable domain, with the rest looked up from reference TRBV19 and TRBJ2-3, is DGGITQSPKYLFRKEGQNVTLSCEQNLNHDAMYWYRQDPGQGLRLIYYSQIVNDFQKGDIAEGYSVSREKKESFPLTVTSAQKNPTAFYLCASSSRWSSGTDTQYFGPGTRLTVL.

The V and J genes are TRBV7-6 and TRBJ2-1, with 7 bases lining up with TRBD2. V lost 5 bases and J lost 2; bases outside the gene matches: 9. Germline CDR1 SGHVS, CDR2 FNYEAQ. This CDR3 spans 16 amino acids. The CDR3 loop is CASSPPSGGTYNEQFF. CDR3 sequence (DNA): TGTGCCAGCAGCCCTCCTAGCGGCGGTACCTACAATGAGCAGTTCTTC.

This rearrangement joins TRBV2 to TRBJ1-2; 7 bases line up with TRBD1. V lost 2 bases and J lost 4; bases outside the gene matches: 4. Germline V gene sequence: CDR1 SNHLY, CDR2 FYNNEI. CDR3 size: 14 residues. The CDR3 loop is CASSESDRAYGYTF. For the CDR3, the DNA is TGTGCCAGCAGTGAAAGTGACAGGGCCTATGGCTACACCTTC.

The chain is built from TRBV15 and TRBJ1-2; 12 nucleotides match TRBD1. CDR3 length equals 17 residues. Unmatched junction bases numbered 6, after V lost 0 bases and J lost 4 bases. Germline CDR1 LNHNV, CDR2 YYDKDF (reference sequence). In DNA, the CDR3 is TGTGCCACCAGCAGAGATCTTGGGACAGGGGGCTTCTATGGCTACACCTTC. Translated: CATSRDLGTGGFYGYTF.

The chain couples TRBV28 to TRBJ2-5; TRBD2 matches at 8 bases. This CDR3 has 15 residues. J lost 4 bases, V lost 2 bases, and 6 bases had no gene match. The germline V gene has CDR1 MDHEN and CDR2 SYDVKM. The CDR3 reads CASSLVGGDGETQYF. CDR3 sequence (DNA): TGTGCCAGCAGTTTAGTCGGGGGGGATGGAGAGACCCAGTACTTC.

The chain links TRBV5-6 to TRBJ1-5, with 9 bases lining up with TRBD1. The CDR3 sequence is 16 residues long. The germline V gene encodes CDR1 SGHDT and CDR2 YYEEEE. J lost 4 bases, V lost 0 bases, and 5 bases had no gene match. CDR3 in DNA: TGTGCCAGCAGCTTGGGGGACGGGACAGGGAATCAGCCCCAGCATTTT. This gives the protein CASSLGDGTGNQPQHF.

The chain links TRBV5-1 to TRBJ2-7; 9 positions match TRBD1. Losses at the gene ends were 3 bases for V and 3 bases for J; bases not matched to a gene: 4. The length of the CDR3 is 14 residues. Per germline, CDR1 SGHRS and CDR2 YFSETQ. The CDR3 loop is CASSSGQGSYEQYF. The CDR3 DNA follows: TGCGCCAGCAGCTCAGGACAGGGGAGCTACGAGCAGTACTTC.

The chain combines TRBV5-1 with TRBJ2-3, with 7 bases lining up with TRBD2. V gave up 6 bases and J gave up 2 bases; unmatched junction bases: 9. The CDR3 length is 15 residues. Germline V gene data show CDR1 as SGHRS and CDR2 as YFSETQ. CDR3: CASTQWGGLTDTQYF. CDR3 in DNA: TGCGCCAGCACCCAATGGGGGGGACTCACAGATACGCAGTATTTT.

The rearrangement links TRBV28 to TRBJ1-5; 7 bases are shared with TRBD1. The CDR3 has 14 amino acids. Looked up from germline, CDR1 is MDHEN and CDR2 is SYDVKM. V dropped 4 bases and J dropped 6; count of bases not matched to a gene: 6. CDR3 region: CASSSEQGVQPQHF. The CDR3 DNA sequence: TGTGCCAGCAGTTCGGAGCAGGGGGTTCAGCCCCAGCATTTT.

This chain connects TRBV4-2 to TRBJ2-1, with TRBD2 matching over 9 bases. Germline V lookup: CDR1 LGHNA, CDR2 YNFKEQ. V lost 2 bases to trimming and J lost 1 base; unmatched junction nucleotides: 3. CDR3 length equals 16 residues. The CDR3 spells CASSQPSGTSYNEQFF. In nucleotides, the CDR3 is TGTGCCAGCAGCCAACCTAGCGGGACATCCTACAATGAGCAGTTCTTC.

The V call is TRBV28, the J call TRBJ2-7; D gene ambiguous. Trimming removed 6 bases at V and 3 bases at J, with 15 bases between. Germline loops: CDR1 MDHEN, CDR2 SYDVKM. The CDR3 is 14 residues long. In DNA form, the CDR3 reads TGTGCCAGCAGGTCTCTAGTGGTGGGCTACGAGCAGTACTTC. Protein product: CASRSLVVGYEQYF.

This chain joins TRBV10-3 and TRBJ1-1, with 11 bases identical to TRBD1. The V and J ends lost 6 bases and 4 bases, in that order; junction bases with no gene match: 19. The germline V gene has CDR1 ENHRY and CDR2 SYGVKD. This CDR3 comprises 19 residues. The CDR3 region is CAIRERVSGTGGGGTEAFF. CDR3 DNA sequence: TGTGCCATCAGAGAGAGGGTATCCGGGACAGGGGGAGGGGGCACTGAAGCTTTCTTT.